A single sample gave rise to the 31 T cell receptor beta chains below, sequenced in a study of blood T cell repertoires in COVID-19. Data came from immunoSEQ multiplex PCR; TCRdb stores just in-frame clones and leaves some out. Among 190,000 or so clones listed, 86% were seen once. The sequenced sample was peripheral blood. The receptors here all came from a woman under 40 with active or convalescent COVID-19.

This clone was detected only a few times. This chain joins TRBV28 and TRBJ1-6; D perhaps matches TRBD1 (6 bases). Germline assignment: CDR1 MDHEN and CDR2 SYDVKM. The CDR3 is made up of 14 amino acids. V was clipped by 1 base and J by 9 bases, with 10 bases between them. CDR3 bases: TGTGCCAGCAGTTTATTACAGGGCGGTTCACCCCTCCACTTT. Translating it yields CASSLLQGGSPLHF.

The J gene is TRBJ2-7, the V gene TRBV30; TRBD1 agrees at 7 bases. The CDR3 contains 14 residues. Per germline, CDR1 GTSNPN and CDR2 SVGIG (reference sequence). The junction had 9 bases not matched to a gene; V was cut back by 2 bases and J by 5 bases. The CDR3 DNA is TGTGCCTGGAGTCCGCGACAGGGCCTGGACGAGCAGTACTTC. This translates into CAWSPRQGLDEQYF.

The rearrangement links TRBV14 to TRBJ1-1; D might be TRBD1 (5 bases). The V end lost 1 base, the J end lost 3 bases, and 12 bases lay between the germline ends. Germline V gene data show CDR1 as SGHDN and CDR2 as FVKESK. The CDR3 runs 15 residues. The CDR3, as DNA: TGTGCCAGCAGCCAAGCCCAGGGTAGGCACACTGAAGCTTTCTTT. Translating gives CASSQAQGRHTEAFF.

V gene TRBV3-1 (or the pseudogene TRBV3-2) combines with J gene TRBJ2-3; 7 bases are shared with TRBD2. The V and J ends lost 2 bases and 4 bases, in that order; junction bases with no gene match: 12. The CDR3 totals 17 residues. The V gene's germline CDR1 is LGHDT and CDR2 YNNKEL (reference sequence). The CDR3 bases are TGTGCCAGCAGCCAATTGCGCGTTGGCGGGAGCGCAGATACGCAGTATTTT. This gives the protein CASSQLRVGGSADTQYF.

The V and J genes are TRBV28 and TRBJ1-5; weak D call: TRBD1 (6 bases). This CDR3 comprises 12 residues. Looked up from germline, CDR1 is MDHEN and CDR2 is SYDVKM. Trimming removed 8 bases at V and 6 bases at J, with 11 bases between. The CDR3, as DNA: TGTGCCAGCGGACGACAGGTTCAGCCCCAGCATTTT. Translating gives CASGRQVQPQHF.

This clone was seen just once. This rearrangement joins TRBV6-2 or TRBV6-3 to TRBJ2-5; D unresolved. This CDR3 has 15 amino acids. CDR1 and CDR2 (germline): MNHEY, SVGEGT. V was clipped by 5 bases and J by 0 bases, with 13 bases between them. CDR3 sequence reads: CASSDADTYQETQYF. The CDR3 bases are TGTGCCAGCAGTGACGCCGACACATACCAAGAGACCCAGTACTTC.

The V and J genes are TRBV5-6 and TRBJ2-5, with a possible D match to TRBD2 (6 bases). V was shortened by 4 bases and J by 0 bases, with 10 bases between the two germline ends. The V gene's germline CDR1 is SGHDT and CDR2 YYEEEE. This CDR3 region has 14 residues. The CDR3 nucleotides read TGTGCCAGCAGCAGGAGGGTGTACCAAGAGACCCAGTACTTC. Its translation: CASSRRVYQETQYF.

This chain joins TRBV5-1 and TRBJ1-2; 9 nucleotides align to TRBD1. This CDR3 is 16 amino acids long. Germline trimming cut 2 bases from V and 1 base from J; bases unmatched to any gene: 6. Germline V gene data show CDR1 as SGHRS and CDR2 as YFSETQ. CDR3 in DNA: TGCGCCAGCAGCTTAAGAACAGGGGGCGATAACTATGGCTACACCTTC. Amino acids: CASSLRTGGDNYGYTF.

The V gene is TRBV10-1, the J gene TRBJ2-4, with TRBD2 matching over 12 bases. CDR1 is WNHNN, CDR2 SYGVQD, per germline (reference sequence). Unmatched junction bases numbered 6, after V lost 0 bases and J lost 6 bases. The CDR3 spans 17 residues. The CDR3 DNA reads TGCGCCAGCAGTGAGTCGATCCTAGCGGGAGGGCCAAACATTCAGTACTTC. It specifies CASSESILAGGPNIQYF.

Only a few counts were recorded for this clone. The rearrangement links TRBV7-2 to TRBJ1-1, with 8 bases aligning to TRBD1. The CDR3 length is 14 residues. Germline trimming cut 3 bases from V and 3 bases from J; bases unmatched to any gene: 3. Germline CDR1 SGHTA, CDR2 FQGNSA. The CDR3 nucleotides are TGTGCCAGCAGCTTTCCAGGGGGCCACACTGAAGCTTTCTTT. Translation: CASSFPGGHTEAFF. Full variable domain (rest looked up from reference TRBV7-2 and TRBJ1-1): GAGVSQSPSNKVTEKGKDVELRCDPISGHTALYWYRQSLGQGLEFLIYFQGNSAPDKSGLPSDRFSAERTGGSVSTLTIQRTQQEDSAVYLCASSFPGGHTEAFFGQGTRLTVV.

The rearrangement uses TRBV6-6 and TRBJ1-2; 8 nucleotides agree with TRBD1. The germline V gene has CDR1 MNHNY and CDR2 SVGAGI (reference sequence). V trimming: 5 bases; J trimming: 4 bases; junction bases outside the gene matches: 15. The CDR3 is 17 residues long. The CDR3, as DNA: TGTGCCAGCAGTCCGACGTCGGGACAGGCCAACTCCTATGGCTACACCTTC. This codes for CASSPTSGQANSYGYTF.

The gene calls are TRBV11-3 and TRBJ1-1; D perhaps matches TRBD1 (6 bases). CDR1 and CDR2 from the germline V gene are SGHNT and YENEEA. V lost 5 bases, J lost 6 bases, and 13 bases lay in between. The CDR3 extends over 13 amino acids. CDR3 DNA sequence: TGTGCCAGCAGCCCCCACAGGGATTCTGAAGCTTTCTTT. Translating it yields CASSPHRDSEAFF.

The rearrangement joins TRBV2 to TRBJ2-5, with 8 bases that match TRBD1. CDR3 length equals 14 residues. V lost 5 bases, J lost 2 bases, and 4 bases stayed unmatched. The germline gives CDR1 SNHLY, CDR2 FYNNEI. CDR3 bases: TGTGCCAGCAGTCCACAGGGGGATCAAGAGACCCAGTACTTC. Translating it yields CASSPQGDQETQYF.

The chain carries TRBV10-3 and TRBJ2-3, with TRBD2 identical over 11 bases. The germline gives CDR1 ENHRY, CDR2 SYGVKD. The CDR3 has 18 amino acids. V was pared by 3 bases and J by 2 bases, with 10 bases of the junction left unmatched. The CDR3 is CAISEGGPSGGLTDTQYF. CDR3 bases: TGTGCCATCAGTGAAGGGGGTCCTAGCGGGGGGCTCACAGATACGCAGTATTTT.

This clone was counted a few times. This chain uses TRBV6-5 with TRBJ1-5, with no clear D. V was trimmed by 11 bases and J by 2 bases, leaving 19 bases between them. Germline CDR1 MNHEY, CDR2 SVGAGI. This CDR3 is built from 15 residues. The CDR3 DNA is TGTGCCTCGGCTCCGGGATCTAGAGGCAATCAGCCCCAGCATTTT. It codes for CASAPGSRGNQPQHF.

V usage is TRBV28 and J usage is TRBJ2-7, with 13 bases matching TRBD2. Germline CDR1 is MDHEN and CDR2 is SYDVKM. The V gene end was trimmed by 10 bases and the J gene end by 6 bases; junction bases not matched to a gene: 12. The CDR3 loop spans 15 amino acids. The CDR3 region is CATILTSGRQGEQYF. The DNA of the CDR3 is TGTGCCACCATCCTGACTAGCGGGAGGCAGGGCGAGCAGTACTTC.

The V call is TRBV16, the J call TRBJ2-7; D is unclear. CDR1 is KGHSY and CDR2 is FQNENV in the germline V gene. V lost 1 base, J lost 3 bases, and 4 bases lay in between. The CDR3 runs 12 residues. The CDR3: CASSQYGYEQYF. The CDR3 DNA reads TGTGCCAGCAGCCAATACGGCTACGAGCAGTACTTC.

Here the CDR3 reads CASSITGGGSPLHF. The CDR3 coding sequence is TGTGCCAGTAGTATCACCGGGGGTGGTTCACCCCTCCACTTT. The chain combines TRBV19 with TRBJ1-6, with D possibly matching TRBD1 (5 bases). Germline CDR1 and CDR2: LNHDA and SQIVND (reference sequence). CDR3 length: 14 residues. The V end was cut by 3 bases, the J end by 9 bases, with 12 bases between.

V usage is TRBV10-2 and J usage is TRBJ2-5, with D possibly matching TRBD2 (6 bases). Germline CDR1 WSHSY, CDR2 SAAADI. The V end lost 8 bases, the J end lost 5 bases, and 12 bases lay between the germline ends. The CDR3 is 12 amino acids. CDR3 loop: CASATRRETQYF. CDR3 DNA sequence: TGCGCCAGCGCGACTAGGAGGGAGACCCAGTACTTC.

The chain joins TRBV19 to TRBJ1-4, with a weak D call TRBD1 (6 bases). This CDR3 region has 12 residues. CDR1 is LNHDA, CDR2 SQIVND, per germline (reference sequence). Trimming cost V 8 bases and J 7 bases, with 11 bases left between them. The CDR3 sequence: CASHDRPEKLFF. The CDR3 bases are TGTGCCAGTCATGACAGGCCTGAAAAACTGTTTTTT.

This rearrangement joins TRBV6-6 to TRBJ2-1, with 15 bases fitting TRBD2. The CDR3 runs 15 residues. The germline CDR1 and CDR2 sequences are MNHNY and SVGAGI (reference sequence). V trimming: 7 bases; J trimming: 9 bases; junction bases outside the gene matches: 7. CDR3 in amino acids: CASIGLAGGDGEQFF. The CDR3 nucleotides are TGTGCCAGCATCGGACTAGCGGGAGGGGATGGTGAGCAGTTCTTC.

The rearrangement uses TRBV29-1 and TRBJ1-3; the D is unclear. Trimming cost V 4 bases and J 0 bases, with 10 bases left between them. From germline, CDR1 is SQVTM and CDR2 ANQGSEA. The CDR3 extends over 14 amino acids. CDR3 amino acids: CSVGNLASGNTIYF. Here the CDR3 DNA reads TGCAGCGTTGGGAATTTAGCCTCTGGAAACACCATATATTTT.

This clone was counted a single time. The chain recombines TRBV6-5 with TRBJ2-3; 7 nucleotides line up with TRBD2. CDR1 is MNHEY and CDR2 is SVGAGI in the germline V gene. Trimming took 4 bases from V and 10 from J; bases not matched to a gene: 17. CDR3 length equals 16 residues. CDR3 residues: CASSFSRGRAGEAQYF. As DNA, the CDR3 is TGTGCCAGCAGTTTTTCGCGTGGCCGCGCGGGGGAGGCGCAGTATTTT.

The V call is TRBV11-2, the J call TRBJ1-3; 7 nucleotides agree with TRBD1. V shed 6 bases, J shed 0 bases, and the junction held 11 bases outside the gene matches. The CDR3 has 17 residues. Per germline, CDR1 SGHAT and CDR2 FQNNGV. In DNA, the CDR3 is TGTGCCAGCAGAAACCCGGGACAGCTTTCCTCTGGAAACACCATATATTTT. This gives the protein CASRNPGQLSSGNTIYF.

The chain carries TRBV2 and TRBJ2-4, with a possible D match to TRBD2 (6 bases). The V end lost 3 bases, the J end lost 0 bases, and 9 bases lay between the germline ends. The germline gives CDR1 SNHLY, CDR2 FYNNEI. This CDR3 spans 15 amino acids. The CDR3 protein is CASSEEGLAKNIQYF. The DNA for the CDR3 is TGTGCCAGCAGTGAGGAGGGACTAGCCAAAAACATTCAGTACTTC. Complete variable domain (other parts from reference TRBV2 and TRBJ2-4): EPEVTQTPSHQVTQMGQEVILRCVPISNHLYFYWYRQILGQKVEFLVSFYNNEISEKSEIFDDQFSVERPDGSNFTLKIRSTKLEDSAMYFCASSEEGLAKNIQYFGAGTRLSVL.

J is TRBJ2-7 and V is TRBV9, with 9 nucleotides matching TRBD1. The CDR3 covers 14 residues. The germline V gene encodes CDR1 SGDLS and CDR2 YYNGEE. Trimming removed 7 bases from V and 6 bases from J; junction bases left unmatched: 11. The CDR3 DNA reads TGTGCCAGCGCTTCCGGGACAGGGCAAGGCGAGCAGTACTTC. Its translation is CASASGTGQGEQYF.

The rearrangement links TRBV28 to TRBJ1-1; 10 bases align to TRBD1. The CDR3 contains 15 residues. Germline V gives CDR1 MDHEN, CDR2 SYDVKM. Trimming removed 4 bases from V and 3 bases from J; junction bases left unmatched: 5. CDR3 nucleotide sequence: TGTGCCAGCAGTTCTTGGACAGGGGGAGACACTGAAGCTTTCTTT. It is translated as CASSSWTGGDTEAFF.

This chain uses TRBV25-1 with TRBJ2-2; possibly TRBD2 for D (5 bases). The V end was cut by 4 bases, the J end by 4 bases, with 13 bases between. Germline V gene sequence: CDR1 MGHDK, CDR2 SYGVNS. The CDR3 is 15 residues long. This chain's CDR3 is CASSVRAEGTGELFF. In nucleotides, the CDR3 is TGTGCCAGCAGTGTTAGGGCCGAGGGCACCGGGGAGCTGTTTTTT.

The genes are TRBV2 and TRBJ2-7; D is possibly TRBD2 (5 bases). V lost 4 bases and J 3 bases, leaving 16 bases between the germline ends. CDR1 SNHLY and CDR2 FYNNEI come from the germline V gene. CDR3 length: 15 amino acids. The CDR3 loop reads CASSVLGSSSYEQYF. The CDR3 DNA sequence: TGTGCCAGCAGTGTTTTGGGATCTAGCAGCTACGAGCAGTACTTC.

V and J are TRBV28 and TRBJ1-5; 9 bases map to TRBD1. In germline, CDR1 is MDHEN, CDR2 SYDVKM. CDR3 length: 16 amino acids. The V segment lost 8 bases and the J segment 0 bases; nucleotides outside the gene matches: 8. The CDR3 sequence: CASQTGGRYSNQPQHF. The CDR3 DNA reads TGTGCCAGCCAGACAGGGGGGAGGTATAGCAATCAGCCCCAGCATTTT.

This clone turned up a few times. The chain links TRBV2 to TRBJ2-1; perhaps TRBD1 as D (5 bases). Germline-derived CDR1 and CDR2 are SNHLY and FYNNEI. Between the trimmed V and J ends, which lost 3 bases and 4 bases, there was a span of 13 bases. The CDR3 extends over 15 amino acids. CDR3 sequence reads: CASSDSRQTYNEQFF. The CDR3 DNA sequence: TGTGCCAGCAGTGATTCGCGACAGACATACAATGAGCAGTTCTTC. Looking up the rest from reference TRBV2 and TRBJ2-1 gives the full variable domain: EPEVTQTPSHQVTQMGQEVILRCVPISNHLYFYWYRQILGQKVEFLVSFYNNEISEKSEIFDDQFSVERPDGSNFTLKIRSTKLEDSAMYFCASSDSRQTYNEQFFGPGTRLTVL.